The rows below give T cell receptor beta chains drawn from one sample of a study of cytomegalovirus exposure and HLA in healthy donors. Clones were sequenced by immunoSEQ multiplex PCR, and TCRdb holds only the in-frame ones, with some missing. The sample lists under 200,000 clones, roughly 80% occurring once. Sequencing used PBMCs. The receptors stem from a male donor in good health and CMV-seropositive. Each CDR3 is given with its conserved first and last residue. The order of the fields is CDR3 DNA, CDR3 protein, D gene, V gene, J gene. The D gene is left open where the match is weak.

TGCAGCGTTGAAAGGGGGACACGGGGCAATGAGCAGTTCTTC,CSVERGTRGNEQFF,-,TRBV29-1,TRBJ2-1
TGTGCCAGCAGTGATTTTGGCGGGGAATGGTTCTTC,CASSDFGGEWFF,-,TRBV25-1,TRBJ2-1
TGTGCCAGTAGTCCCCGGGACAGGGGGCAAACAGATACGCAGTATTTT,CASSPRDRGQTDTQYF,TRBD1,TRBV19,TRBJ2-3
TGTGCCAGCAGCTTAATGGCAGGGGGCACTGAAGCTTTCTTT,CASSLMAGGTEAFF,TRBD1,TRBV11-2,TRBJ1-1
TGTGCCAGCAGTTTATTCGGGAAGGCGAGCAATCAGCCCCAGCATTTT,CASSLFGKASNQPQHF,-,TRBV28,TRBJ1-5
TGTGCCAGCAGAACTAGCGGGGGGGCCTTTTTCTTC,CASRTSGGAFFF,TRBD2,TRBV7-2,TRBJ2-1
TGTGCCAGCACGAGGGGACAGGGGATATACGAGCAGTACTTC,CASTRGQGIYEQYF,TRBD1,TRBV6-6,TRBJ2-7
TGTGCCAGCAGCTTAGTGGCGAACACTGAAGCTTTCTTT,CASSLVANTEAFF,-,TRBV7-9,TRBJ1-1
TGTGCCAGCAGCCCCAGTCCCGGGACAGGGGCCGGGGAGCTGTTTTTT,CASSPSPGTGAGELFF,TRBD1,TRBV7-9,TRBJ2-2
TGTGCCAGCAGCTTAGAGAAACTAGCGGGAGTACAAGAGACCCAGTACTTC,CASSLEKLAGVQETQYF,TRBD2,TRBV7-2,TRBJ2-5
TGTGCCAGCAGCGTGCCAGCGGGAATCGGTGACAATGAGCAGTTCTTC,CASSVPAGIGDNEQFF,TRBD2,TRBV9,TRBJ2-1
TGTGCCAGCAGCTCCAGGGACAACCGAGAGACCCAGTACTTC,CASSSRDNRETQYF,-,TRBV11-2,TRBJ2-5
TGTGCCAGTAGTAGCGGAGTCTATAGCAATCAGCCCCAGCATTTT,CASSSGVYSNQPQHF,-,TRBV19,TRBJ1-5
TGTGCCAGCAGTGAACGGGGACAGGGGAGCTCCTACGAGCAGTACTTC,CASSERGQGSSYEQYF,TRBD1,TRBV27,TRBJ2-7
TGCGCCAGCAGCCAACAAAGACAGGGGAGGTGGTCACCCCTCCACTTT,CASSQQRQGRWSPLHF,TRBD1,TRBV4-3,TRBJ1-6
TGCGCCAGCAGCCCCGAGGCCTCCTACAATGAGCAGTTCTTC,CASSPEASYNEQFF,-,TRBV5-1,TRBJ2-1